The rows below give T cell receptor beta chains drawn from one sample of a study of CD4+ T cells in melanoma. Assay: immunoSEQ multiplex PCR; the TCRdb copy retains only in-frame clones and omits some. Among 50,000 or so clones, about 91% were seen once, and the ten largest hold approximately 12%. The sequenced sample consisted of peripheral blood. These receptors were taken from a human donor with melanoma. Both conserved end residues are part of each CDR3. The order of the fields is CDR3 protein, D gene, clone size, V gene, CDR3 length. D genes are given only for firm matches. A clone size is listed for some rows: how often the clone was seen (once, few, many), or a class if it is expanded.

CASSGLGSMEQYF	NA	NA	TRBV7-9	13
CASSDAVSYEQYF	NA	once	TRBV19	13
CASSEQGGGSSRELFF	NA	NA	TRBV9	16
CASRQGFNQPQHF	TRBD1	NA	TRBV28	13
CASSEPGQLNTEAFF	TRBD1	NA	TRBV6-1	15
CAGGGVGNTGELFF	NA	NA	TRBV30	14
CASSETGHNSPLHF	NA	NA	TRBV6-1	14
CASSTRQGTSTDTQYF	NA	NA	TRBV18	16
CASSPSSAYTGELFF	NA	NA	TRBV4-1	15
CASSPGTGFLSKNIQYF	TRBD1	NA	TRBV18	17
CASSSGTANYEQYF	TRBD1	NA	TRBV5-1	14
CASSLLGKTEAFF	NA	NA	TRBV5-6	13
CASLRRDGEYEQYF	NA	NA	TRBV28	14
CASNPDRGHYGYTF	TRBD1	NA	TRBV7-2	14
CASSLVNSEQFF	NA	NA	TRBV11-3	12
CASSPWTSAPDTQYF	TRBD2	once	TRBV7-2	15
CASSRAGEQETQYF	TRBD2	NA	TRBV14	14
CASSTLGTRTYNEQFF	NA	NA	TRBV5-6	16
CASTQGQGFEQYF	TRBD1	NA	TRBV5-5	13
CAISKGLAGVPDTQYF	TRBD2	once	TRBV10-3	16
CASSPSRGQGSYGYTF	NA	NA	TRBV19	16
CASSLARFGAFF	NA	NA	TRBV7-9	12
CASSFWDREYEQYF	TRBD1	NA	TRBV5-6	14
CSACISGIGYEQYF	NA	NA	TRBV29-1	14
CAWTWTGTDGYTF	TRBD1	NA	TRBV30	13
CASSLLGAQAFF	NA	once	TRBV5-4	12
CASGDFYGYTF	NA	NA	TRBV6-1	11
CASSSGTSVWEQFF	TRBD2	NA	TRBV13	14
CASSIGGDRGSNQPQHF	TRBD1	NA	TRBV19	17
CASSLDSRHYNEQFF	NA	once	TRBV11-2	15
CASSAQDSGGTDTQYF	NA	NA	TRBV2	16
CASSLLGQGAYEQYF	TRBD1	NA	TRBV28	15
CASTGDGYEQYF	NA	NA	TRBV6-1	12
CASSVNAGTDTQYF	NA	once	TRBV9	14
CASSVGIGNTIYF	NA	NA	TRBV28	13
CAWSVNSQETQYF	NA	NA	TRBV30	13
CASSRPGTGGVATEAFF	TRBD1	NA	TRBV18	17
CASSMVGQAYEQYF	TRBD1	NA	TRBV19	14
CSVDLGIAQYF	NA	NA	TRBV29-1	11
CASREGGTDTDTQYF	NA	NA	TRBV6-5	15
CASSQKYRRMNTEAFF	NA	NA	TRBV27	16
CASSLGPGQGLDGNQPQHF	TRBD1	NA	TRBV27	19
CAWSKDTYLETQYF	NA	NA	TRBV30	14
CASSQIAPRAGKVDTQYF	NA	NA	TRBV23-1	18
CASRKGYNQPQHF	NA	few	TRBV19	13
CASTEGGRETQYF	NA	NA	TRBV28	13
CASSAIALALNEQFF	NA	NA	TRBV4-3	15
CASRGDIAYEQYF	NA	NA	TRBV28	13
CASSPTDRTEETQYF	NA	NA	TRBV7-9	15
CASTGSSDTQYF	NA	NA	TRBV6-5	12
CAISDRGIGGHGYTF	TRBD1	NA	TRBV10-3	15
CASSPGQGNTGELFF	TRBD1	NA	TRBV10-2	15
CASSIPPYEQYF	NA	NA	TRBV19	12
CASNSGTSSYNEQFF	NA	NA	TRBV27	15
CASSQEYRGFEQPQHF	TRBD1	NA	TRBV4-1	16
CSVEANTEAFF	NA	NA	TRBV29-1	11
CASSPGQGAYETQYF	TRBD1	NA	TRBV7-2	15
CASSTSGGPDTQYF	TRBD2	NA	TRBV6-4	14
CASSLLYGYTF	NA	few	TRBV28	11